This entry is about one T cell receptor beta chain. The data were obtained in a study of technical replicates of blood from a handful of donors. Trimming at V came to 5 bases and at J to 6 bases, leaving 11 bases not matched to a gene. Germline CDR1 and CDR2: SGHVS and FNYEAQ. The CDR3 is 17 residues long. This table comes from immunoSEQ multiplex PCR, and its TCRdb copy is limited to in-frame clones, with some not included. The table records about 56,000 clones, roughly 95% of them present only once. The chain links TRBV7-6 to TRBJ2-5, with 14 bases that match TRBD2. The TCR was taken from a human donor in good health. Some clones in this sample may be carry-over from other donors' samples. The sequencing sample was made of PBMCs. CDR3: CASSTGLAGGGGQTQYF. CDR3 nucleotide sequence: TGTGCCAGCAGCACAGGACTAGCGGGAGGTGGTGGGCAGACCCAGTACTTC. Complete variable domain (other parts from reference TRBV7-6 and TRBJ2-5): GAGVSQSPRYKVTKRGQDVALRCDPISGHVSLYWYRQALGQGPEFLTYFNYEAQQDKSGLPNDRFSAERPEGSISTLTIQRTEQRDSAMYRCASSTGLAGGGGQTQYFGPGTRLLVL.